The 22 T cell receptor beta chains below were found in one sample sequenced in a study of Ad26.COV2.S vaccination and SARS-CoV-2 variants. Stated treatment: about 20 received Ad26.COV2.S at low or high dose, single or two shots; five or six received placebo; per-sample allocation not given. Specimen acquisition occurred on day 63 following the initial vaccine or placebo injection. Generated by immunoSEQ multiplex PCR, the TCRdb table keeps only in-frame clones and is missing some. Of about 680,000 clones in the sample, about 89% were seen once. This specimen was peripheral blood, taken in a trial of Ad26.COV2.S vaccine versus placebo. All receptors come from a person between 18 and 60 years old who received the Ad26.COV2.S COVID-19 vaccine or a placebo.

The rearrangement links TRBV28 to TRBJ1-6; the D is unclear. This CDR3 comprises 13 residues. Trimming shortened V by 7 bases and J by 7 bases, and 11 bases separated the two germline ends. CDR1 is MDHEN, CDR2 SYDVKM, per germline. The CDR3 is CASISDMNSPLHF. The CDR3 coding sequence is TGTGCCAGCATCTCAGACATGAATTCACCCCTCCACTTT.

The chain couples TRBV12-3 or TRBV12-4 to TRBJ1-1; no firm D call. The CDR3 is 13 amino acids. Trimming stripped 1 base from V and 4 bases from J, with 7 bases between. The CDR3 bases are TGTGCCAGCAGTTTAGGGCGGGGCACTGAAGCTTTCTTT. Translating it yields CASSLGRGTEAFF.

The chain joins TRBV9 to TRBJ2-2, with 8 bases lining up with TRBD1. J gave up 5 bases and V 3 bases, and 0 bases lay outside the gene matches. The CDR3 has 13 residues. Germline V gives CDR1 SGDLS, CDR2 YYNGEE. DNA for the CDR3: TGTGCCAGCAGCGGACAGGGGACCGGGGAGCTGTTTTTT. It yields the protein CASSGQGTGELFF.

This clone was detected a few times. The chain couples TRBV7-9 to TRBJ1-2; maybe TRBD1 (5 bases). The V gene lost 3 bases and the J gene lost 4 bases, with 12 bases spanning the gap. This CDR3 has 14 amino acids. Germline CDR1 SEHNR, CDR2 FQNEAQ (reference sequence). DNA of the CDR3: TGTGCCAGCAGCTTCCTGGACGGGACCTATGGCTACACCTTC. Protein sequence: CASSFLDGTYGYTF.

This clone was seen ten or more times. This chain joins TRBV5-4 and TRBJ2-3; TRBD2 aligns across 7 bases. V dropped 0 bases and J dropped 7; count of bases not matched to a gene: 5. The CDR3 covers 14 residues. Germline CDR1 is SGHNT and CDR2 is YYREEE (reference sequence). CDR3 coding DNA: TGTGCCAGCAGCTTGGGGGGCGGGAGACATACGCAGTATTTT. This encodes CASSLGGGRHTQYF.

The rearrangement links TRBV7-8 to TRBJ1-2; 9 nucleotides line up with TRBD1. J was trimmed by 8 bases and V by 1 base; bases with no gene match: 5. Germline lookup yields CDR1 SGHVS and CDR2 FQNEAQ. The CDR3 runs to 14 residues. The chain's CDR3 is CASSLVGQGGGYTF. The CDR3 coding sequence is TGTGCCAGCAGCTTAGTGGGACAGGGTGGCGGCTACACCTTC.

This sequence joins TRBV5-4 and TRBJ2-1; 10 positions agree with TRBD1. The CDR3 runs 14 residues. Germline V gene sequence: CDR1 SGHNT, CDR2 YYREEE (reference sequence). V lost 5 bases to trimming and J lost 8 bases; unmatched junction nucleotides: 7. Written as DNA, the CDR3 is TGTGCCAGCAGAGCCGGGACAGGGGACTATGAGCAGTTCTTC. It is translated as CASRAGTGDYEQFF. Full variable domain (remainder filled in from reference TRBV5-4 and TRBJ2-1): ETGVTQSPTHLIKTRGQQVTLRCSSQSGHNTVSWYQQALGQGPQFIFQYYREEENGRGNFPPRFSGLQFPNYSSELNVNALELDDSALYLCASRAGTGDYEQFFGPGTRLTVL.

J is TRBJ1-5 and V is TRBV5-1, with D possibly TRBD1 on 6 matching bases. V was pared by 6 bases and J by 6 bases, with 13 bases between. CDR3 length: 13 amino acids. The germline CDR1 and CDR2 sequences are SGHRS and YFSETQ. Here the CDR3 reads CASKGGEAQPQHF. CDR3 sequence (DNA): TGCGCCAGCAAAGGGGGGGAAGCTCAGCCCCAGCATTTT.

V is TRBV4-2 and J is TRBJ1-5; D is uncertain. CDR3 length equals 13 residues. Germline V gives CDR1 LGHNA, CDR2 YNFKEQ. V was trimmed by 0 bases and J by 7 bases, leaving 7 bases between them. This CDR3 is CASSQDARQPQHF. The CDR3 nucleotides are TGTGCCAGCAGCCAAGATGCACGGCAGCCCCAGCATTTT.

The rearrangement uses TRBV28 and TRBJ2-7; D is uncertain. CDR3 length equals 13 residues. The V gene lost 10 bases and the J gene lost 2 bases, with 15 bases spanning the gap. Germline V lookup: CDR1 MDHEN, CDR2 SYDVKM. This CDR3 is CATTRGITYEQYF. Written as DNA, the CDR3 is TGTGCCACCACGAGAGGAATAACCTACGAGCAGTACTTC.

The V and J genes are TRBV7-9 and TRBJ1-5; maybe TRBD1 (5 bases). Trimming stripped 0 bases from V and 3 bases from J, with 6 bases between. From germline, CDR1 is SEHNR and CDR2 FQNEAQ (reference sequence). The CDR3 spans 14 residues. CDR3 DNA: TGTGCCAGCAGCTTAGCAGGGGCCAATCAGCCCCAGCATTTT. Protein sequence: CASSLAGANQPQHF.

Points on this clone: Different DNA sequences within this sample yield the same CDR3. The chain uses TRBV6-5 and TRBJ2-6; no clear D gene. V lost 2 bases and J 0 bases, leaving 5 bases between the germline ends. Per germline, CDR1 MNHEY and CDR2 SVGAGI. There are 15 residues in the CDR3. The DNA of the CDR3 is TGTGCCAGCAGTTACGGCGACTCTGGGGCCAACGTCCTGACTTTC. It translates to CASSYGDSGANVLTF.

This chain links TRBV5-4 with TRBJ2-1; 13 bases agree with TRBD2. The CDR3 is made up of 15 amino acids. J was trimmed by 8 bases and V by 4 bases; bases with no gene match: 6. From germline, CDR1 is SGHNT and CDR2 YYREEE (reference sequence). In DNA form, the CDR3 reads TGTGCCAGCAGCGGACTAGCGGGAGACCCCCATGAGCAGTTCTTC. It specifies CASSGLAGDPHEQFF.

This chain joins TRBV10-3 and TRBJ2-1; TRBD2 aligns across 10 bases. The CDR3 runs 14 residues. The V gene's germline CDR1 is ENHRY and CDR2 SYGVKD. Losses at the gene ends were 8 bases for V and 10 bases for J; bases not matched to a gene: 11. CDR3 sequence (DNA): TGTGCCATCGGCAGCGGGAGGGCTCCCCTCGAGCAGTTCTTC. It encodes CAIGSGRAPLEQFF.

The chain combines TRBV30 with TRBJ2-1; TRBD1 aligns across 9 bases. Trimming cost V 4 bases and J 4 bases; bases outside gene matches: 8. The CDR3 consists of 15 residues. CDR1 GTSNPN and CDR2 SVGIG come from the germline V gene (reference sequence). The CDR3 DNA is TGTGCCTGGACCCCCCGGGACAGGGCGTACAATGAGCAGTTCTTC. Its translation: CAWTPRDRAYNEQFF.

The CDR3, as DNA: TGTGCCAGTAGTATAGAAGTGGGCGCGGGGTCACCCCTCCACTTT. Translated, it gives CASSIEVGAGSPLHF. The chain carries TRBV19 and TRBJ1-6; D unresolved. CDR1 is LNHDA and CDR2 is SQIVND in the germline V gene (reference sequence). V was cut by 0 bases and J by 10 bases, with 13 bases left in between. The CDR3 length is 15 residues.

This chain connects TRBV2 to TRBJ2-6; 7 bases align to TRBD1. CDR3 length: 17 residues. CDR1 and CDR2 from the germline V gene are SNHLY and FYNNEI. Trimming cost V 8 bases and J 3 bases; bases outside gene matches: 13. The CDR3 here is CASVWDRNSIGANVLTF. CDR3 nucleotide sequence: TGTGCCAGCGTTTGGGACAGAAATTCCATTGGGGCCAACGTCCTGACTTTC.

The rearrangement uses TRBV5-4 and TRBJ2-2, with no clear D. In germline, CDR1 is SGHNT, CDR2 YYREEE (reference sequence). V was trimmed by 0 bases and J by 6 bases, leaving 6 bases between them. The CDR3 runs 13 residues. DNA for the CDR3: TGTGCCAGCAGCTTGGTGGGCGCCGGGGAGCTGTTTTTT. Amino acids: CASSLVGAGELFF. The whole variable domain, remainder taken from reference TRBV5-4 and TRBJ2-2, is ETGVTQSPTHLIKTRGQQVTLRCSSQSGHNTVSWYQQALGQGPQFIFQYYREEENGRGNFPPRFSGLQFPNYSSELNVNALELDDSALYLCASSLVGAGELFFGEGSRLTVL.

The V call is TRBV4-2, the J call TRBJ1-2; unclear D gene. Germline V gene sequence: CDR1 LGHNA, CDR2 YNFKEQ. This CDR3 has 14 amino acids. Trimming removed 0 bases at V and 3 bases at J, with 8 bases between. DNA of the CDR3: TGTGCCAGCAGCCAAGATATAGGGTACTATGGCTACACCTTC. Protein product: CASSQDIGYYGYTF.

The rearrangement joins TRBV19 to TRBJ2-1; the match to TRBD1 covers 8 bases. The CDR3 consists of 18 residues. CDR1 is LNHDA and CDR2 is SQIVND in the germline V gene (reference sequence). The V and J ends lost 7 bases and 1 base, in that order; junction bases with no gene match: 15. CDR3 loop: CASTRGTGPSISYNEQFF. CDR3 bases: TGTGCCAGTACTAGGGGGACAGGTCCAAGCATTTCCTACAATGAGCAGTTCTTC.

This clone was seen a single time. The genes are TRBV30 and TRBJ2-4; no clear D gene. This CDR3 is built from 14 residues. Germline-derived CDR1 and CDR2 are GTSNPN and SVGIG (reference sequence). The V gene lost 4 bases and the J gene lost 3 bases, with 13 bases spanning the gap. The CDR3 is CAWKVPGSKNIQYF. The CDR3 DNA is TGTGCCTGGAAAGTGCCTGGTAGCAAAAACATTCAGTACTTC.

The chain joins TRBV30 to TRBJ2-2, with 8 bases aligning to TRBD1. The CDR3 is made up of 14 amino acids. Germline CDR1 is GTSNPN and CDR2 is SVGIG (reference sequence). V dropped 5 bases and J dropped 4; count of bases not matched to a gene: 6. CDR3 sequence (DNA): TGTGCCTGGTCTCAGGGGGCTAGCACCGGGGAGCTGTTTTTT. The encoded protein is CAWSQGASTGELFF.